The T cell receptor (beta chain) described here comes from a study of T cell repertoires in cytomegalovirus infection. In its sample, this clonotype was seen a few times. The antigen is not known. One entry per CDR3 protein, called by TCRdb with MiXCR from the reads. In the table there are hundreds of thousands of distinct CDR3 sequences, around 30% of which are singletons. Germline lookup yields CDR1 SNHLY and CDR2 FYNNEI. This CDR3 contains 14 residues. V lost 2 bases to trimming and J lost 0 bases, with 5 bases between them. The source of this sequence is a human donor in good health (CMV status not recorded). Some clones in this sample may be carry-over from other donors' samples. This sequence joins TRBV2 and TRBJ2-4, with D hard to call. Sequencing was performed on cultured PBMCs, taken from culture after CMV antigen stimulation. CDR3 sequence (DNA): TGTGCCAGCAGTGAACGCGTAGCCAAAAACATTCAGTACTTC. It encodes CASSERVAKNIQYF.